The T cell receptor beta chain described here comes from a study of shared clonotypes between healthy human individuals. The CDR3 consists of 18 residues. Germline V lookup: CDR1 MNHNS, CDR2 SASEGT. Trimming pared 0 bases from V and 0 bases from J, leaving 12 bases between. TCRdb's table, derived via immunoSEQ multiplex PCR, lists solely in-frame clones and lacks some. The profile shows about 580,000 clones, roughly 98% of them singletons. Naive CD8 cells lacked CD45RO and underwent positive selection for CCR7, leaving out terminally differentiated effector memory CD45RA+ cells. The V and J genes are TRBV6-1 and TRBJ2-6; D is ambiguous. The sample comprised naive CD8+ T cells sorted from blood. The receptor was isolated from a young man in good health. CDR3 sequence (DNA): TGTGCCAGCAGTGAAGCAAGCCATTTCTACTCTGGGGCCAACGTCCTGACTTTC. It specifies CASSEASHFYSGANVLTF.